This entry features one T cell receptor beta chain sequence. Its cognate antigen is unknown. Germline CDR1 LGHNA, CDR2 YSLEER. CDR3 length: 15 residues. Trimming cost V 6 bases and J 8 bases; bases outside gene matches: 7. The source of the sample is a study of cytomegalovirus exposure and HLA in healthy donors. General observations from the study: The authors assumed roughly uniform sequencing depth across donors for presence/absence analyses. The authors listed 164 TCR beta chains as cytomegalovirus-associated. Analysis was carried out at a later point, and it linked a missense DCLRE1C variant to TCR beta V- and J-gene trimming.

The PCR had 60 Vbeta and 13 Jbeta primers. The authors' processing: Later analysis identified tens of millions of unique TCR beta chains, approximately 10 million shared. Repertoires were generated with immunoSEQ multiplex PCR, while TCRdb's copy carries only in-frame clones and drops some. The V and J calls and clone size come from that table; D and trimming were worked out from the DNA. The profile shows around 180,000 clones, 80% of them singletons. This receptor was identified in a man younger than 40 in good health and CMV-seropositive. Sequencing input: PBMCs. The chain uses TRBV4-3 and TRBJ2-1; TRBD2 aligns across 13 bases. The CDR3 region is CASRYTSGGAYEQFF. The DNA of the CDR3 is TGCGCCAGCAGGTATACTAGCGGGGGGGCCTATGAGCAGTTCTTC.